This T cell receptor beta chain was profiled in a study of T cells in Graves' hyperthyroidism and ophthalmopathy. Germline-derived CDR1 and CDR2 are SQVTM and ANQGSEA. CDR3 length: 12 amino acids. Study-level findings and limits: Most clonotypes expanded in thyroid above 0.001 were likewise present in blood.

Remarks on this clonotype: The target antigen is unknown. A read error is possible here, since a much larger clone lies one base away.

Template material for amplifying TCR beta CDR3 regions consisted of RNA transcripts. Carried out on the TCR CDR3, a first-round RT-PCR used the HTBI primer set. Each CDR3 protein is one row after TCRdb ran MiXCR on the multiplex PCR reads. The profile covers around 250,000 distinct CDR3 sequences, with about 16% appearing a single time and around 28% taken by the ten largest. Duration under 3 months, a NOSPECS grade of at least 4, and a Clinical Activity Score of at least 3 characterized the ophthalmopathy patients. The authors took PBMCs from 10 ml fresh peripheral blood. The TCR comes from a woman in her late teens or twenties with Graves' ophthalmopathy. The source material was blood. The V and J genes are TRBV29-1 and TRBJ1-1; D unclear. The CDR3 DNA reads TGCAGCGTTCAGATGATGAACATTGAAGCTTTCTTT. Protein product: CSVQMMNIEAFF. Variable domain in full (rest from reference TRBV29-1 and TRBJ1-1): SAVISQKPSRDICQRGTSLTIQCQVDSQVTMMFWYRQQPGQSLTLIATANQGSEATYESGFVIDKFPISRPNLTFSTLTVSNMSPEDSSIYLCSVQMMNIEAFFGQGTRLTVV.